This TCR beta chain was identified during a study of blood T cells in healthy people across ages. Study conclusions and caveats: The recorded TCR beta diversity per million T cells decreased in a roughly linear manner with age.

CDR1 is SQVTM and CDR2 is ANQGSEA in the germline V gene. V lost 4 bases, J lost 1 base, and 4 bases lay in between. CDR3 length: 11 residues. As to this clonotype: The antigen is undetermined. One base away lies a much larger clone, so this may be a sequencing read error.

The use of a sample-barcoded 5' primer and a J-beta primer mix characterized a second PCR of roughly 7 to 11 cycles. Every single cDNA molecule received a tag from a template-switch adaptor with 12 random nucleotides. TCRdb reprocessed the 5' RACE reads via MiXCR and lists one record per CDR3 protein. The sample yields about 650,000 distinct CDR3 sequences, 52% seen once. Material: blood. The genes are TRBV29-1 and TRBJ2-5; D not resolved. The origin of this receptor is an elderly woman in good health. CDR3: CSVVVQETQYF. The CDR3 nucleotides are TGCAGCGTTGTGGTCCAAGAGACCCAGTACTTC.